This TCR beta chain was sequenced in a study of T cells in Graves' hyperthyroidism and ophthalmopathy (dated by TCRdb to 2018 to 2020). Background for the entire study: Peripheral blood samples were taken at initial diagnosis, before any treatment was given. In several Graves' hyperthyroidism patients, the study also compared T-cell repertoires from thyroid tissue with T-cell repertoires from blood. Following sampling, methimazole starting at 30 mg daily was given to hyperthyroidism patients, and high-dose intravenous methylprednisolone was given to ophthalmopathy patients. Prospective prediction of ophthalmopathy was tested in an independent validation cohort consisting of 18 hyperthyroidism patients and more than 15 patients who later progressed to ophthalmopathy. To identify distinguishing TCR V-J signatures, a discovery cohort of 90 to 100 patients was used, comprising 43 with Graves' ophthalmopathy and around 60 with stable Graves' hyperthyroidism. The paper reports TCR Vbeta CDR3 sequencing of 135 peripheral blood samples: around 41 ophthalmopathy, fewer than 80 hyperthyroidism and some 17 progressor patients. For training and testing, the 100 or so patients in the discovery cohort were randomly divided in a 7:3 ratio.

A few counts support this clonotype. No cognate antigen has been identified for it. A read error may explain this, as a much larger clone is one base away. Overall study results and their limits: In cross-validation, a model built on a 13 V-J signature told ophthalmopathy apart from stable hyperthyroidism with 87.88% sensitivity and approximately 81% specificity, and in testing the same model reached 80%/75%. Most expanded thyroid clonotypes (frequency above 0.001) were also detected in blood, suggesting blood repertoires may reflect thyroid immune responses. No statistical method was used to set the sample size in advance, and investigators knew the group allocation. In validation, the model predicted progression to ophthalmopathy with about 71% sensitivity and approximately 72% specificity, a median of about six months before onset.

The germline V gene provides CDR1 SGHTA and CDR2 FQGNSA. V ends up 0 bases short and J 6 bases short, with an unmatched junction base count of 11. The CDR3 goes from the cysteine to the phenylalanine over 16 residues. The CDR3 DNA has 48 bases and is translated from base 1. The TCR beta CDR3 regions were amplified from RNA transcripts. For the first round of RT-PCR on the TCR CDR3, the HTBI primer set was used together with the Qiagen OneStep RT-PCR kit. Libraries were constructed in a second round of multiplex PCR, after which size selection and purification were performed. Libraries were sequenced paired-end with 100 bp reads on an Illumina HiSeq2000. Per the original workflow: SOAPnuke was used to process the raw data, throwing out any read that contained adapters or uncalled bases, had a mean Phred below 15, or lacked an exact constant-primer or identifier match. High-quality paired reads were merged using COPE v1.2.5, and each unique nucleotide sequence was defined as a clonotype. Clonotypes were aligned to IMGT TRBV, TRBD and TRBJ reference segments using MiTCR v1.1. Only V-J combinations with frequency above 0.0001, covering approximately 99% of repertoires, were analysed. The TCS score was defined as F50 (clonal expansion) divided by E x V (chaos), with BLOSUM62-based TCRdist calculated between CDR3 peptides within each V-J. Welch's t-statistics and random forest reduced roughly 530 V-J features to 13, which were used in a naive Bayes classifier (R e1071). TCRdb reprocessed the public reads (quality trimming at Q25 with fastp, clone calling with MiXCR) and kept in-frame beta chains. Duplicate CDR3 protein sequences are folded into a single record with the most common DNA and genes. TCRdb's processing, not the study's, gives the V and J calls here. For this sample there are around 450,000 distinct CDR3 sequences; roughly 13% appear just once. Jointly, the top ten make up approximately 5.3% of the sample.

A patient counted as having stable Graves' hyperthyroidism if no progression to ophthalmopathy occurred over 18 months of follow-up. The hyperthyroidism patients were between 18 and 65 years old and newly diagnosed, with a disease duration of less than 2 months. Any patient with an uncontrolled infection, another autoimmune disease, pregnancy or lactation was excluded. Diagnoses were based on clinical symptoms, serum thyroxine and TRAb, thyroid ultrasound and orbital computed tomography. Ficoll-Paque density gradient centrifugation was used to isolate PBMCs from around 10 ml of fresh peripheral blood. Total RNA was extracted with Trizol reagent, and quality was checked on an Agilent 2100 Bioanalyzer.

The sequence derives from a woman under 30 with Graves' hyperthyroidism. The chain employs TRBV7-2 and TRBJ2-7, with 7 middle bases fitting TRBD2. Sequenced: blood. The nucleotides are TGTGCCAGCAGCTTAGCTAGGGTCCACGGGGAGGGCGAGCAGTACTTC. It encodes CASSLARVHGEGEQYF. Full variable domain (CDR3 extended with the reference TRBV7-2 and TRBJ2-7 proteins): GAGVSQSPSNKVTEKGKDVELRCDPISGHTALYWYRQSLGQGLEFLIYFQGNSAPDKSGLPSDRFSAERTGGSVSTLTIQRTQQEDSAVYLCASSLARVHGEGEQYFGPGTRLTVT.